This TCR beta chain is from a study of blood T cell repertoires in COVID-19. Study details: Sources were T cells, B-cell-depleted T cells, or PBMCs; the material itself was cDNA or gDNA.

The method was immunoSEQ multiplex PCR; TCRdb's version includes in-frame clones alone and lacks a portion of them. Of roughly 200,000 clones in the sample, about 91% were seen once. The CDR3 consists of 11 residues. Germline V gene lookup returns CDR1 SQVTM and CDR2 ANQGSEA. The V end lost 3 bases, the J end lost 8 bases, and 7 bases lay between the germline ends. The chain has TRBV29-1 and TRBJ2-2; D perhaps matches TRBD2 (5 bases). This TCR came from a woman aged 40 to 50 with acute COVID-19. The sample consisted of PBMCs or T cells enriched from blood (not recorded which). DNA for the CDR3: TGCAGCGTTGATGGGAGTGGGGAGCTGTTTTTT. Translating it yields CSVDGSGELFF.